This T cell receptor beta chain is drawn from a study of T cells in Graves' hyperthyroidism and ophthalmopathy. PBMCs stemmed from around 9.3 ml fresh peripheral blood. Authors of the study amplified TCR beta CDR3 regions from RNA transcripts. A first-round RT-PCR of the TCR CDR3 used the HTBI primer set. MiXCR, applied by TCRdb to the multiplex PCR reads, yields one record per CDR3 protein. The repertoire holds approximately 530,000 distinct CDR3 sequences, with roughly 17% as singletons. In its sample, this clonotype was seen many times. The sequenced sample consisted of blood. This sequence originates from a woman younger than 30 with Graves' hyperthyroidism.

In DNA, the CDR3 is TGTGCCAGCAGCCAAGATCGGACAGGGGGCACAGATACGCAGTATTTT. Amino acid sequence: CASSQDRTGGTDTQYF. The chain combines TRBV3-1 with TRBJ2-3; 9 bases align to TRBD1. This CDR3 contains 16 residues. Germline-derived CDR1 and CDR2 are LGHDT and YNNKEL (reference sequence). V shed 0 bases and J 1 base; nucleotides not matched to a gene: 2.